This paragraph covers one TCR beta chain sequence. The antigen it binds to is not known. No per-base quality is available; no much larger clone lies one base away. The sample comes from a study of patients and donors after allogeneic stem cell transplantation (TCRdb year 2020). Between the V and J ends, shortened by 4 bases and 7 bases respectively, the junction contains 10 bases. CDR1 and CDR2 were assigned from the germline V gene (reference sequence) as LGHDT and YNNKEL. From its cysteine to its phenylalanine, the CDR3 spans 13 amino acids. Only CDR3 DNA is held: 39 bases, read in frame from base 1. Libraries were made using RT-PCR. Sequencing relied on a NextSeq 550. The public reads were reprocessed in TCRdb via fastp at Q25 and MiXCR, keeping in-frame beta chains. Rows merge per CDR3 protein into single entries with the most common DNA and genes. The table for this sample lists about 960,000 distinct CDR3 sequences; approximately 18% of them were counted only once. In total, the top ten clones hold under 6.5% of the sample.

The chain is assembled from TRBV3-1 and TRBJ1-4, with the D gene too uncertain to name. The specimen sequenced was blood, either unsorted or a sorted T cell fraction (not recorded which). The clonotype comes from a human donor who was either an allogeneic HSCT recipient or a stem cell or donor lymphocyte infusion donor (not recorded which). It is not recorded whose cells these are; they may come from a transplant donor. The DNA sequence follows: TGTGCCAGCAGCCGCCGGTTGTTTGAAAAACTGTTTTTT. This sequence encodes CASSRRLFEKLFF.